These 10 T cell receptor beta chains originate from one sample sequenced in a study of cytomegalovirus exposure and HLA in healthy donors. The primer mix had 60 Vbeta and 13 Jbeta primers. The data were produced by immunoSEQ multiplex PCR, yet TCRdb's version contains in-frame clones alone and is incomplete. This sample has approximately 100,000 clones; approximately 70% occur once, and the top ten carry about a tenth. The sequencing input was PBMCs. Receptors were obtained from a man aged 35-49 years in good health and CMV-seropositive.

The sample holds a few counts of this clone. The V call is TRBV7-9, the J call TRBJ2-7; D might be TRBD2 (5 bases). The CDR3 is 14 residues long. The germline V gene encodes CDR1 SEHNR and CDR2 FQNEAQ (reference sequence). Trimming pared 1 base from V and 4 bases from J, leaving 11 bases between. CDR3 bases: TGTGCCAGCAGCTTAGTCGGAGCGGCTTACGAGCAGTACTTC. Translating it yields CASSLVGAAYEQYF.

The chain recombines TRBV6-1 with TRBJ2-3; a possible D gene is TRBD2 (5 bases). This CDR3 is built from 16 residues. Germline CDR1 reads MNHNS; CDR2 reads SASEGT. V lost 2 bases, J lost 8 bases, and 20 bases lay in between. The CDR3, as DNA: TGTGCCAGCAGTGAATTTTTACTAGAAGGAGCATCTACGCAGTATTTT. Amino acid sequence: CASSEFLLEGASTQYF.

The V call is TRBV18, the J call TRBJ2-1; D gene ambiguous. V dropped 3 bases and J dropped 5 bases, with 17 bases sitting between them. Germline CDR1 reads KGHSH; CDR2 reads LQKENI. The CDR3 totals 16 residues. This CDR3 reads CASSPRSDLSNNEQFF. The CDR3 region has the DNA TGTGCCAGCTCACCCCGGTCTGACTTAAGCAACAATGAGCAGTTCTTC. The full variable domain, rest sourced from reference TRBV18 and TRBJ2-1, is NAGVMQNPRHLVRRRGQEARLRCSPMKGHSHVYWYRQLPEEGLKFMVYLQKENIIDESGMPKERFSAEFPKEGPSILRIQQVVRGDSAAYFCASSPRSDLSNNEQFFGPGTRLTVL.

This clone was seen a handful of times. The rearrangement links TRBV18 to TRBJ1-2; 10 bases fit TRBD1. CDR3 length equals 15 residues. Germline V gene data show CDR1 as KGHSH and CDR2 as LQKENI. V dropped 3 bases and J dropped 7; count of bases not matched to a gene: 8. The CDR3 DNA follows: TGTGCCAGCTCACCTCCCCGACAGGGGGCTTTTGGCTACACCTTC. Translation gives CASSPPRQGAFGYTF.

The chain employs TRBV6-6 and TRBJ1-1; D possibly corresponds to TRBD1 (6 bases). V gave up 6 bases and J gave up 1 base, with 9 bases separating them. There are 13 residues in the CDR3. Germline V lookup: CDR1 MNHNY, CDR2 SVGAGI (reference sequence). The CDR3 sequence is CASRQQGNTEAFF. CDR3 nucleotides: TGTGCCAGCAGACAACAGGGGAACACTGAAGCTTTCTTT.

The genes are TRBV7-2 and TRBJ2-3; 9 positions match TRBD2. Germline CDR1 and CDR2: SGHTA and FQGNSA. Germline trimming cut 8 bases from V and 4 bases from J; bases unmatched to any gene: 10. The CDR3 is made up of 15 amino acids. The CDR3 coding sequence is TGTGCCAGCCGAGGGGGTAGCGGGAGTGCAGATACGCAGTATTTT. Its protein is CASRGGSGSADTQYF.

This chain connects TRBV5-6 to TRBJ2-7; 8 bases are shared with TRBD1. Germline assignment: CDR1 SGHDT and CDR2 YYEEEE. This CDR3 is 13 amino acids long. V lost 4 bases and J lost 4; bases outside the gene matches: 4. CDR3 residues: CASSAGQGYEQYV. The CDR3 nucleotides read TGTGCCAGCAGCGCCGGACAGGGATACGAGCAGTACGTC.

The V call is TRBV7-9, the J call TRBJ2-7; D is unclear. The CDR3 runs 11 residues. The germline V and J ends were trimmed by 5 bases and 7 bases, with 9 bases remaining between them. Looked up from germline, CDR1 is SEHNR and CDR2 is FQNEAQ (reference sequence). CDR3 DNA: TGTGCCAGCAGCCTCCGAGAGGAGCAGTACTTC. Protein sequence: CASSLREEQYF.

V and J are TRBV4-3 and TRBJ2-3; perhaps TRBD1 as D (6 bases). The CDR3 extends over 15 amino acids. Looked up from germline, CDR1 is LGHNA and CDR2 is YSLEER. Trimming removed 1 base from V and 4 bases from J, with 12 bases in between. Here the CDR3 reads CASSQVDRSADTQYF. CDR3 coding DNA: TGCGCCAGCAGCCAAGTGGACAGATCAGCAGATACGCAGTATTTT.

This chain connects TRBV28 to TRBJ2-7; perhaps TRBD1 as D (6 bases). The V and J ends lost 7 bases and 0 bases respectively, with 10 bases between them. CDR3 length: 13 amino acids. Germline CDR1 reads MDHEN; CDR2 reads SYDVKM. DNA for the CDR3: TGTGCCAGCACCTCGGGACACTCCTACGAGCAGTACTTC. It specifies CASTSGHSYEQYF.